The present T cell receptor beta chain was sequenced within a study of CD8 T cells in Susac syndrome. Regarding this clonotype: Its antigen remains unidentified.

Germline lookup yields CDR1 SGHTA and CDR2 FQGNSA. The CDR3 consists of 14 residues. J gave up 4 bases and V 1 base, and 3 bases lay outside the gene matches. Random hexamers primed reverse transcription of about 0.45 to 1 ug RNA. Amplification of TCR beta CDR3 spanned 54 Vbeta and 13 Jbeta via immunoSEQ multiplex PCR. Each CDR3 protein gets one entry after TCRdb re-called the immunoSEQ multiplex PCR reads with MiXCR. The sample holds about 300,000 distinct CDR3 sequences; 89% are singletons and the top ten take 0.18%. Treatment-naive patients with stable or active relapsing-remitting disease served as multiple sclerosis controls. Bulk CD8+ and CD4+ cells came from magnetic negative isolation; CD8+ TEMRA by FACS. Overall study results and limits: The study conceded that relatively few individuals underwent its TCR sequencing and HLA analysis.

Sequencing input: CD8+ T cells from PBMCs. The TCR originated in a human donor with multiple sclerosis. The J gene is TRBJ2-5, the V gene TRBV7-2, with TRBD2 identical over 7 bases. This chain's CDR3 is CASSLVPGGETQYF. As DNA, the CDR3 is TGTGCCAGCAGCTTAGTCCCGGGGGGAGAGACCCAGTACTTC.